Described below is a single T cell receptor (beta chain) sequence and its context. Its specificity is unknown. The CDR3 extends over 15 amino acids. Germline V gives CDR1 SEHNR, CDR2 FQNEAQ (reference sequence). With 4 bases clipped from V and 7 bases from J, the junction kept 10 bases outside the gene matches. The sample comes from a study of siplizumab effects on memory and regulatory T cells. Study-level points and caveats: In siplizumab cultures, the suppressive function of proliferating Tregs remained unconfirmed.

Here immunoSEQ multiplex PCR was the method, and the copy in TCRdb shows in-frame clones only, minus some. The table lists roughly 75,000 clones, just over 90% of them singletons, with about 4.5% in the top ten. This TCR derives from a human donor in good health. Sequencing used CD8+ T cells sorted from blood. V gene TRBV7-9 combines with J gene TRBJ2-1; 7 bases map to TRBD1. The DNA of the CDR3 is TGTGCCAGCAGCTATTTTCGGCAGGGGGTGAATGAGCAGTTCTTC. Translation gives CASSYFRQGVNEQFF.